Below are 8 T cell receptor beta chains sequenced from a single sample in a study of Tregs in tolerant kidney transplant recipients. Using immunoSEQ multiplex PCR, the repertoire was profiled, and TCRdb retains in-frame clones only, with some absent. The sample holds 85,000 to 95,000 clones; 90% to 95% are singletons and the top ten take over 4%. The specimen sequenced was CD8+ T cells from blood. These receptors came from a human donor in good health.

The chain employs TRBV30 and TRBJ2-7, with TRBD2 matching over 7 bases. The germline CDR1 and CDR2 sequences are GTSNPN and SVGIG (reference sequence). With 0 bases clipped from V and 9 bases from J, the junction kept 8 bases outside the gene matches. The CDR3 contains 13 residues. CDR3 DNA: TGTGCCTGGAGTGTAAACGCCGCTAGCGGGCAGTACTTC. This translates into CAWSVNAASGQYF.

The chain links TRBV6-5 to TRBJ2-7, with 12 bases fitting TRBD1. In germline, CDR1 is MNHEY, CDR2 SVGAGI. Losses at the gene ends were 6 bases for V and 5 bases for J; bases not matched to a gene: 5. The CDR3 has 14 amino acids. The CDR3: CASRGQGAIHEQYF. The CDR3, as DNA: TGTGCCAGCAGGGGACAGGGGGCGATCCACGAGCAGTACTTC.

The rearrangement joins TRBV5-1 to TRBJ2-1; unclear D gene. V was pared by 4 bases and J by 10 bases, with 12 bases between. From germline, CDR1 is SGHRS and CDR2 YFSETQ. The CDR3 spans 12 residues. CDR3 residues: CASSRVLWEQFF. CDR3 DNA: TGCGCCAGCAGCAGGGTTCTATGGGAGCAGTTCTTC.

In this sample, this clone turned up once. An end of the junction does not agree with germline; a read error may underlie this. The CDR3, as DNA: TGTGCCGGCAGTTTTATTGGGGCAGGGAGGTACGAGCAGTACTTC. This encodes CAGSFIGAGRYEQYF. V and J are TRBV27 and TRBJ2-7; TRBD2 might be the D (6 bases). There are 15 residues in the CDR3. From germline, CDR1 is MNHEY and CDR2 SMNVEV (reference sequence).

The chain carries TRBV6-5 and TRBJ1-1; TRBD1 matches at 7 bases. The J segment lost 0 bases and the V segment lost 6 bases, leaving 7 bases of the junction unmatched. The CDR3 is made up of 15 amino acids. The germline V gene has CDR1 MNHEY and CDR2 SVGAGI. The DNA for the CDR3 is TGTGCCAGCAGCTACCCCGACAGGGTGAACACTGAAGCTTTCTTT. Translating it yields CASSYPDRVNTEAFF.

This clone was counted once. The rearrangement uses TRBV5-1 and TRBJ2-7, with 7 bases fitting TRBD2. The CDR3 loop spans 13 amino acids. Germline-derived CDR1 and CDR2 are SGHRS and YFSETQ. The V gene end was trimmed by 5 bases and the J gene end by 0 bases; junction bases not matched to a gene: 2. The CDR3 bases are TGCGCCAGCAGGGCTAGCGGCTCCTACGAGCAGTACTTC. This translates into CASRASGSYEQYF.

The genes are TRBV29-1 and TRBJ2-7; possibly TRBD1 for D (5 bases). Per the germline V gene, CDR1 is SQVTM and CDR2 is ANQGSEA. The CDR3 is 11 amino acids. V lost 4 bases, J lost 6 bases, and 10 bases lay in between. The CDR3 here is CSVAGLGEQYF. The CDR3 nucleotides are TGCAGCGTTGCAGGGTTAGGCGAGCAGTACTTC.

The chain combines TRBV7-9 with TRBJ2-2; TRBD2 aligns across 7 bases. In germline, CDR1 is SEHNR, CDR2 FQNEAQ (reference sequence). This CDR3 has 16 amino acids. The V gene end was trimmed by 1 base and the J gene end by 6 bases; junction bases not matched to a gene: 8. CDR3 nucleotide sequence: TGTGCCAGCAGCTTAGTGCACGGGAGGCCCCCCGGGGAGCTGTTTTTT. Its protein is CASSLVHGRPPGELFF. The full variable domain, its missing parts supplied by reference TRBV7-9 and TRBJ2-2, is DTGVSQNPRHKITKRGQNVTFRCDPISEHNRLYWYRQTLGQGPEFLTYFQNEAQLEKSRLLSDRFSAERPKGSFSTLEIQRTEQGDSAMYLCASSLVHGRPPGELFFGEGSRLTVL.